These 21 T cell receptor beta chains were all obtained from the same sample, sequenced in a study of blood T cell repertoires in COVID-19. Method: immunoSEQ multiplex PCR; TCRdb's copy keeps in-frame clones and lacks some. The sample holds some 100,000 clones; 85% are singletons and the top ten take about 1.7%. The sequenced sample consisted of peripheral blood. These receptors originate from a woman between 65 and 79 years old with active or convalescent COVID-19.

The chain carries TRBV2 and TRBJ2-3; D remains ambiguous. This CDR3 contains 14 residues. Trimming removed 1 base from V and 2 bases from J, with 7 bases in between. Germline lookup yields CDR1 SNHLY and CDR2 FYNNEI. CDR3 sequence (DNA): TGTGCCAGCAGTGAAGGGCAGTCCACAGATACGCAGTATTTT. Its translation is CASSEGQSTDTQYF.

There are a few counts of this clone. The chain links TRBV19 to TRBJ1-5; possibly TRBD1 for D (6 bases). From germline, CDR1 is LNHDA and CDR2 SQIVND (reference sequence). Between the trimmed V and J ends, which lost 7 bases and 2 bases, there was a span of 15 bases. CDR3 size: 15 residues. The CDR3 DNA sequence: TGTGCCAGTACCCTCGCACAGGGAGGCAATCAGCCCCAGCATTTT. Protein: CASTLAQGGNQPQHF.

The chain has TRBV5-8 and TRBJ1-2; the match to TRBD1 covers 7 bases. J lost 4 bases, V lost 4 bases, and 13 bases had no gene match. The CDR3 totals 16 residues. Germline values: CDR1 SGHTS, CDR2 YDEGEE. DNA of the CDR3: TGTGCCAGCAGCCAGGGACAGCCAATAAGGGGCTATGGCTACACCTTC. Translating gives CASSQGQPIRGYGYTF.

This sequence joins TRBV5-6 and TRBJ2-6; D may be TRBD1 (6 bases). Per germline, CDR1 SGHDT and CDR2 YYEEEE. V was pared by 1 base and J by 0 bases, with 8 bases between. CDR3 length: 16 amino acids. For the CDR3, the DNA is TGTGCCAGCAGCTTGCTGGGGGCCTCTGGGGCCAACGTCCTGACTTTC. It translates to CASSLLGASGANVLTF.

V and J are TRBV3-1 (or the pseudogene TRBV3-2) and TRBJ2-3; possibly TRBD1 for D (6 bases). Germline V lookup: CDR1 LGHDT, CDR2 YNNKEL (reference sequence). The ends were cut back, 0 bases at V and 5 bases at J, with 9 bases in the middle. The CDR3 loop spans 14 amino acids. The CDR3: CASSQDRGRDTQYF. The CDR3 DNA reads TGTGCCAGCAGCCAAGACAGGGGAAGAGATACGCAGTATTTT.

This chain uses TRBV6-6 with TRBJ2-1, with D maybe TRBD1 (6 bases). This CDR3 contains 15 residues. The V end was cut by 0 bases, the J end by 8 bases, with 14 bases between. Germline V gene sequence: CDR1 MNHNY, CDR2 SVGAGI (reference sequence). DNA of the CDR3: TGTGCCAGCAGTTACTCGCGTCTTGAGGGGGATGAGCAGTTCTTC. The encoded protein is CASSYSRLEGDEQFF.

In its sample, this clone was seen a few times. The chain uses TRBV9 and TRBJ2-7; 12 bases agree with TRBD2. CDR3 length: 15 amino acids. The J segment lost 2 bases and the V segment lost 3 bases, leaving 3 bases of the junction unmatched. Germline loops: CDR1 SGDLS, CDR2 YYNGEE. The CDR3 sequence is CASSAGLAGTYEQYF. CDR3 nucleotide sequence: TGTGCCAGCAGCGCAGGACTAGCGGGAACCTACGAGCAGTACTTC.

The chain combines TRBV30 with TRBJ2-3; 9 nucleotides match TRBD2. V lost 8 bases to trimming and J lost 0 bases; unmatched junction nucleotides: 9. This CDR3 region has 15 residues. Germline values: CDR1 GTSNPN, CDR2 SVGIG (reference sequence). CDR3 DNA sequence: TGTGCCGTTAGCCTAAGCGGGGGGAGCACAGATACGCAGTATTTT. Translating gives CAVSLSGGSTDTQYF.

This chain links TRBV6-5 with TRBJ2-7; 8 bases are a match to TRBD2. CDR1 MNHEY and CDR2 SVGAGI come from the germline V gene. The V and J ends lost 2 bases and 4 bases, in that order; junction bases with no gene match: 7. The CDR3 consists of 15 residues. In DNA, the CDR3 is TGTGCCAGCAGTTACCAGGCGGGAGGACTTTACGAGCAGTACTTC. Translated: CASSYQAGGLYEQYF.

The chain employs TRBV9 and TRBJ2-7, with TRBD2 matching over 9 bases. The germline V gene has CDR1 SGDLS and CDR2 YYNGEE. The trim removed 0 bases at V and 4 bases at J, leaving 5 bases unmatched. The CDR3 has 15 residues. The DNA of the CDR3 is TGTGCCAGCAGCGTAGCCCCTAGCGGGGTTTACGAGCAGTACTTC. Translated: CASSVAPSGVYEQYF.

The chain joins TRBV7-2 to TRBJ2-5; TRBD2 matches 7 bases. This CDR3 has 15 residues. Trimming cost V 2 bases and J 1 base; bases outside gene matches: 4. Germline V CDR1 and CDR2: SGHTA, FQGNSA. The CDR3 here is CASSLRRGTQETQYF. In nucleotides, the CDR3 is TGTGCCAGCAGCTTACGGCGGGGGACCCAAGAGACCCAGTACTTC.

CDR3 sequence: CASTIGGQPQHF. The CDR3 DNA reads as TGTGCCAGCACTATAGGGGGTCAGCCCCAGCATTTT. The chain joins TRBV28 to TRBJ1-5, with D maybe TRBD1 (6 bases). With 7 bases removed from V and 6 bases from J, the gap between germline ends came to 10 bases. This CDR3 contains 12 residues. The germline CDR1 and CDR2 sequences are MDHEN and SYDVKM.

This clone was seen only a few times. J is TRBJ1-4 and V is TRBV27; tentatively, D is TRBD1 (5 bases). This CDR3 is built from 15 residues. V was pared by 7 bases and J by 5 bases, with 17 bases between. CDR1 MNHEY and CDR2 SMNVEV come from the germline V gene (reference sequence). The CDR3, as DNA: TGTGCCAGCATGCGACCGGGACTCGGGAATGAAAAACTGTTTTTT. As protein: CASMRPGLGNEKLFF.

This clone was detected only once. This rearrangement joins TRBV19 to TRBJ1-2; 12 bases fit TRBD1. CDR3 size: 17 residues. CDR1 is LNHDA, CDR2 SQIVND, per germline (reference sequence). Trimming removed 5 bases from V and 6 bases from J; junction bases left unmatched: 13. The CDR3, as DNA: TGTGCCAGTAGTTCCCGGGACAGGGGGCGACCTGGAGATGGCTACACCTTC. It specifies CASSSRDRGRPGDGYTF.

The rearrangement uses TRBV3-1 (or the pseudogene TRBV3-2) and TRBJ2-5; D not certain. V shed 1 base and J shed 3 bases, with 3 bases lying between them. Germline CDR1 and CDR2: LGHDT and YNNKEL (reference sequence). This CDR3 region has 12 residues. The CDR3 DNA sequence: TGTGCCAGCAGCCAAGTAAAAGAGACCCAGTACTTC. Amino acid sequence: CASSQVKETQYF.

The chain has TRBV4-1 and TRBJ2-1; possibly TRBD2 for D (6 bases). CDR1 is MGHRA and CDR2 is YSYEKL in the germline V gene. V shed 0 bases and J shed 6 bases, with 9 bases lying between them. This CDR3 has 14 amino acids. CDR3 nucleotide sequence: TGCGCCAGCAGCCAAGAATGGCGGGGCAATGAGCAGTTCTTC. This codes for CASSQEWRGNEQFF.

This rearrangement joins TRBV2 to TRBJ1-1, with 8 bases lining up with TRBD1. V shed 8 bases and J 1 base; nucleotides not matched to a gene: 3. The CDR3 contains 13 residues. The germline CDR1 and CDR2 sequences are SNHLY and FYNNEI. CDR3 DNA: TGTGCCAGCCCGGGACAGGCGAACACTGAAGCTTTCTTT. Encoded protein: CASPGQANTEAFF.

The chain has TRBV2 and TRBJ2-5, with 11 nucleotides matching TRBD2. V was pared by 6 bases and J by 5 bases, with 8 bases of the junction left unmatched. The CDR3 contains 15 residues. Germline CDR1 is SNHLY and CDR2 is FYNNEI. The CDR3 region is CASSVLAGVSETQYF. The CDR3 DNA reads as TGTGCCAGCAGCGTACTAGCGGGAGTATCGGAGACCCAGTACTTC.

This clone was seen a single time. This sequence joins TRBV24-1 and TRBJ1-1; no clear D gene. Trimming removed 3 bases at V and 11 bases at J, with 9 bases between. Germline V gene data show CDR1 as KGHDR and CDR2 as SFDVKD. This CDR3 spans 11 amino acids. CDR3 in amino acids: CATSDRIEAFF. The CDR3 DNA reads TGTGCCACCAGTGATCGTATTGAGGCTTTCTTT.

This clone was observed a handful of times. CDR3 bases: TGTGCCAGCAGTAGGGGAATGGGCACTGAAGCTTTCTTT. Protein product: CASSRGMGTEAFF. The chain combines TRBV3-1 (or the pseudogene TRBV3-2) with TRBJ1-1; maybe TRBD1 (5 bases). Germline V CDR1 and CDR2: LGHDT, YNNKEL (reference sequence). The CDR3 extends over 13 amino acids. Trimming took off 6 bases at V and 4 bases at J, with 12 bases between the two ends.

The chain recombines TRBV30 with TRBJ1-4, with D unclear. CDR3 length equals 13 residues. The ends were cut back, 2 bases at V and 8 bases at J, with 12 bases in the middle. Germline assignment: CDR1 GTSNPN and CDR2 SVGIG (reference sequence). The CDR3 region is CAWSTGNREKLFF. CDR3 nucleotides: TGTGCCTGGAGTACGGGGAACAGAGAAAAACTGTTTTTT. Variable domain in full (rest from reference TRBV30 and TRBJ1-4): SQTIHQWPATLVQPVGSPLSLECTVEGTSNPNLYWYRQAAGRGLQLLFYSVGIGQISSEVPQNLSASRPQDRQFILSSKKLLLSDSGFYLCAWSTGNREKLFFGSGTQLSVL.